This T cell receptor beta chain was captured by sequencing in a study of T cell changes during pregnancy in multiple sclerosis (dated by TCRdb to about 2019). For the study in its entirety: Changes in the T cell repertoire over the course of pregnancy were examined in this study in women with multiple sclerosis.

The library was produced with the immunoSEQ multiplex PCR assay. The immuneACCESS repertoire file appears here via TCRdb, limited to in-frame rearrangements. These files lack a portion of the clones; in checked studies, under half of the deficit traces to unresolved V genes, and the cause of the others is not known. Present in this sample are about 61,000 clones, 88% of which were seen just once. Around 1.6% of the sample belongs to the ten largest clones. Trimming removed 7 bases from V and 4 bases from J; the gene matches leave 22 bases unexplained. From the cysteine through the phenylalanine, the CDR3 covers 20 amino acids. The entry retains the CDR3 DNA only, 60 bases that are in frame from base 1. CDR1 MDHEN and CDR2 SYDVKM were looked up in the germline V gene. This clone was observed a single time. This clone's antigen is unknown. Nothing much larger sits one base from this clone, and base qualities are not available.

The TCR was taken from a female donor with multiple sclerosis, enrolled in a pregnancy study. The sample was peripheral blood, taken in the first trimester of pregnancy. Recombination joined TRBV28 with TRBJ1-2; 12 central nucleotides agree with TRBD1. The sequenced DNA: TGTGCCAGCACTCACCCCTATACCGGGACAGGGGGCCGGAGGGGCTATGGCTACACCTTC. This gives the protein CASTHPYTGTGGRRGYGYTF.